This TCR beta chain was sequenced during a study of beta chain features in type 1 diabetes. This clone was seen a handful of times. Its antigen remains unidentified. The study reverse transcribed the entire isolated RNA, so it sequenced expressed TCRB transcripts. Each sample of naive, central memory or regulatory T cells had, on average, about 3.6 million reads. Repertoires were generated with immunoSEQ multiplex PCR, while TCRdb's copy carries only in-frame clones and drops some. The top ten clones hold around 0.5% of a sample with about 160,000 clones, around 8.3% of them seen once. Germline values: CDR1 DFQATT, CDR2 SNEGSKA (reference sequence). The CDR3 spans 11 residues. One heparinised blood draw, averaging about 116 mL, came from each donor. Naive, central memory, regulatory and stem cell-like memory cells within the CD4+ compartment were sorted using CD45RO/CCR7/CD25/CD127/CD95/CD27. Study conclusions and caveats: For Type 1 diabetes patients, all four CD4+ subsets carried TCRB CDR3s that were moderately but significantly shorter.

This clonotype was obtained from a woman aged 18-29 years with type 1 diabetes. The rearrangement joins TRBV20-1 to TRBJ1-1; 7 positions agree with TRBD1. Sequencing input: central memory CD4+ T cells from blood. The DNA for the CDR3 is TGCGCCTTGATCAGGGGGTCGCGTGCTTTCTTT. It yields the protein CALIRGSRAFF.